This T cell receptor beta chain stems from a study of T cells in Graves' hyperthyroidism and ophthalmopathy. Germline V lookup: CDR1 DFQATT, CDR2 SNEGSKA (reference sequence). The length of the CDR3 is 14 residues. The junction had 4 bases not matched to a gene; V was cut back by 4 bases and J by 1 base. This clonotype was seen at least ten times. Amplification yielded TCR beta CDR3 regions, with RNA transcripts as the source. HTBI primers were employed in a first-round RT-PCR of the TCR CDR3. TCRdb used MiXCR to reprocess the multiplex PCR reads, holding one entry per CDR3 protein. The sample records over 45,000 distinct CDR3 sequences, approximately 48% being singletons.

This chain links TRBV20-1 with TRBJ2-1; TRBD2 matches 7 bases. What was sequenced was blood. The sequence was collected from a woman between 45 and 65 years old with Graves' ophthalmopathy. The CDR3 region is CSATRGESYNEQFF. Here the CDR3 DNA reads TGCAGTGCTACCCGGGGGGAGTCCTACAATGAGCAGTTCTTC.